The rows below give T cell receptor beta chains drawn from one sample of a study of blood T cell repertoires in COVID-19. Generated by immunoSEQ multiplex PCR, the TCRdb table keeps only in-frame clones and is missing some. Among 150,000 to 200,000 clones listed, under 90% were seen once. The material sequenced was PBMCs or T cells enriched from blood (not recorded which). These receptors were taken from a woman aged 45-59 years who had recovered from COVID-19. Each CDR3 is given with its conserved first and last residue. Each record gives: D gene, V gene, clone size, CDR3 length, J gene, CDR3 protein, CDR3 DNA. D genes are given only for firm matches. Only part of the rows carry a size: once, few, many, or a class if the clone is expanded.

NA	TRBV5-1	NA	13	TRBJ1-4	CASSLLSGEKLFF	TGCGCCAGCAGCCTTCTATCGGGGGAAAAACTGTTTTTT
NA	TRBV6-5	NA	12	TRBJ1-2	CAGRGSDYGYTF	TGTGCGGGTCGGGGATCTGACTATGGCTACACCTTC
NA	TRBV11-2	NA	14	TRBJ2-2	CASSFQTNTGELFF	TGTGCCAGCAGCTTCCAGACGAACACCGGGGAGCTGTTTTTT
TRBD2	TRBV30	NA	15	TRBJ2-7	CASPPVERDSYEQYF	TGTGCCTCCCCACCGGTCGAGCGGGACTCCTACGAGCAGTACTTC
NA	TRBV19	NA	13	TRBJ1-3	CASKDISGNTIYF	TGTGCCAGCAAGGACATCTCTGGAAACACCATATATTTT
NA	TRBV28	NA	16	TRBJ2-7	CASSSPGLRVGYEQYF	TGTGCCAGCAGTTCTCCGGGACTTCGGGTAGGGTACGAGCAGTACTTC
NA	TRBV19	NA	15	TRBJ1-4	CASSTEDRRSEKLFF	TGTGCCAGTAGTACCGAGGACAGACGGAGTGAAAAACTGTTTTTT
TRBD1	TRBV2	NA	17	TRBJ1-5	CASSVRTGARSGQPQHF	TGTGCCAGCAGCGTTCGGACAGGGGCAAGAAGTGGTCAGCCCCAGCATTTT
TRBD1	TRBV7-8	NA	15	TRBJ1-3	CASSLGGTGGNTIYF	TGTGCCAGCAGCTTAGGAGGGACAGGGGGAAACACCATATATTTT
NA	TRBV27	NA	13	TRBJ2-3	CASRRASTDTQYF	TGTGCCAGCCGCAGGGCTAGCACAGATACGCAGTATTTT
TRBD1	TRBV7-2	NA	14	TRBJ1-2	CASSSSGDSYGYTF	TGTGCCAGCAGCTCCTCCGGGGACAGCTATGGCTACACCTTC
TRBD1	TRBV5-1	NA	16	TRBJ2-7	CASSPGADRGRGEQYF	TGCGCCAGCAGCCCGGGAGCCGACAGGGGGAGAGGGGAGCAGTACTTC
TRBD1	TRBV3-1/TRBV3-2	NA	16	TRBJ1-2	CASSPTAGQGGYGYTF	TGTGCCAGCAGCCCCACCGCAGGACAGGGAGGCTATGGCTACACCTTC
NA	TRBV2	NA	13	TRBJ1-4	CASNTATNEKLFF	TGTGCCAGCAATACAGCAACTAATGAAAAACTGTTTTTT
TRBD1	TRBV2	NA	12	TRBJ1-2	CASDLDRVGYTF	TGTGCCAGCGACCTGGACAGGGTTGGCTACACCTTC
NA	TRBV11-2	NA	17	TRBJ2-1	CASSFERAGPSAHEQFF	TGTGCCAGCAGCTTTGAGAGAGCGGGCCCCTCGGCCCATGAGCAGTTCTTC
NA	TRBV12-3/TRBV12-4	NA	13	TRBJ1-5	CASSSSTYQPQHF	TGTGCCAGCAGTTCGTCGACTTATCAGCCCCAGCATTTT
NA	TRBV9	NA	16	TRBJ2-2	CASSAQGVLLGGELFF	TGTGCCAGCAGCGCTCAGGGTGTGTTACTGGGCGGGGAGCTGTTTTTT
NA	TRBV19	few	13	TRBJ2-3	CASSIGPGDTQYF	TGTGCCAGTAGTATAGGGCCGGGGGATACGCAGTATTTT
TRBD1	TRBV24-1	NA	16	TRBJ2-3	CATSDPSTGGTDTQYF	TGTGCCACCAGTGATCCCTCGACAGGGGGAACAGATACGCAGTATTTT
NA	TRBV7-9	few	14	TRBJ2-1	CASSDFSSYNEQFF	TGTGCCAGCAGCGACTTTAGCTCCTACAATGAGCAGTTCTTC
TRBD2	TRBV9	NA	15	TRBJ2-5	CASSAGLAGTETQYF	TGTGCCAGCAGCGCAGGGCTAGCGGGGACAGAGACCCAGTACTTC
NA	TRBV19	NA	14	TRBJ1-2	CASHLAGTAYGYTF	TGTGCCAGTCACCTCGCGGGCACAGCCTATGGCTACACCTTC
NA	TRBV28	NA	12	TRBJ2-7	CASSSTGNEQYF	TGTGCCAGCAGTTCGACAGGCAACGAGCAGTACTTC
NA	TRBV4-3	NA	19	TRBJ1-6	CASSRDAGGDRSYNSPLHF	TGCGCCAGCAGCCGAGATGCGGGAGGGGACCGCTCCTATAATTCACCCCTCCACTTT
NA	TRBV5-4	once	13	TRBJ1-2	CASSLKSGDGYTF	TGTGCCAGCAGCTTGAAGTCAGGGGATGGCTACACCTTC